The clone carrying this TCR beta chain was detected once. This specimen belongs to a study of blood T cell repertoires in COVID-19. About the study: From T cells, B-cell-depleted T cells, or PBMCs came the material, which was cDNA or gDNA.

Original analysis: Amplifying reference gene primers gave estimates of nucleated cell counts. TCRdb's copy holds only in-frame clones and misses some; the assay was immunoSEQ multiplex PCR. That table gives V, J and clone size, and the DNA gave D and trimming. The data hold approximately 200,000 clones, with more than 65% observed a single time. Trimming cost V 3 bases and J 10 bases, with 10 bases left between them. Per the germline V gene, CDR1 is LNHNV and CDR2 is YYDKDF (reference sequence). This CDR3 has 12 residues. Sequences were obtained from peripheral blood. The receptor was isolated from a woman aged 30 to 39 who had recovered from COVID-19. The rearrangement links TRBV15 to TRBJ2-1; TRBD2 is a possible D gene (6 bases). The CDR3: CATSRASEEQFF. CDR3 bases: TGTGCCACCAGCAGGGCTAGCGAAGAGCAGTTCTTC.